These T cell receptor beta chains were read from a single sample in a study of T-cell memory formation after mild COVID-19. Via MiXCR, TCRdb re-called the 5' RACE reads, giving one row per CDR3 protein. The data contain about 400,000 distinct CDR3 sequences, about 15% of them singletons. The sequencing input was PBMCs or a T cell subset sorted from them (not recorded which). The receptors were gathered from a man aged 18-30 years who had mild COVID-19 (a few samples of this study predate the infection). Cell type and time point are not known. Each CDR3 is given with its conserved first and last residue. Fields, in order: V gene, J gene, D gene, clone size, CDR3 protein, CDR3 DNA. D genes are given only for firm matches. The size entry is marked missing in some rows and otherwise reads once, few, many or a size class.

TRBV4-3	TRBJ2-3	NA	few	CASSQDRRGWDTQYF	TGCGCCAGCAGCCAAGATAGAAGGGGTTGGGATACGCAGTATTTT
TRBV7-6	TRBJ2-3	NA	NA	CASSLNPPTGSTDTQYF	TGTGCCAGCAGCTTAAACCCGCCTACAGGTAGCACAGATACGCAGTATTTT
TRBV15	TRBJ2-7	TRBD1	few	CATSRKTGVIREQYF	TGTGCCACCAGCAGGAAAACAGGGGTTATCCGCGAGCAGTACTTC
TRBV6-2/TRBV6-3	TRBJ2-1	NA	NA	CASAGQGFEQFF	TGTGCCAGCGCGGGGCAGGGCTTTGAGCAGTTCTTC
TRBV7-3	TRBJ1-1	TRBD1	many	CASSLTGVSTEAFF	TGTGCCAGCAGCCTGACAGGGGTGAGCACTGAAGCTTTCTTT
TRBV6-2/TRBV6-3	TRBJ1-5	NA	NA	CASSYGGPGSNQPQHF	TGTGCCAGCAGTTACGGGGGCCCAGGGAGCAATCAGCCCCAGCATTTT
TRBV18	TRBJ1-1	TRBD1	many	CASSPGQVRNTEAFF	TGTGCCAGCTCACCTGGACAGGTACGGAACACTGAAGCTTTCTTT
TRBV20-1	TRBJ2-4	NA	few	CSARGGGVNIQYF	TGCAGTGCTAGGGGAGGGGGTGTAAACATTCAGTACTTC
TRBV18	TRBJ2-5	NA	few	CASSPQPVAQETQYF	TGTGCCAGCTCACCCCAACCAGTTGCACAAGAGACCCAGTACTTC
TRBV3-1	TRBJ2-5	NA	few	CASSQDSFETQYF	TGTGCCAGCAGCCAAGATTCATTCGAGACCCAGTACTTC
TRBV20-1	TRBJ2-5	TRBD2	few	CSARASGGALSETQYF	TGCAGTGCTAGAGCTAGCGGGGGGGCCCTTTCAGAGACCCAGTACTTC
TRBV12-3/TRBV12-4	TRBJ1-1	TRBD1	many	CASSRPRQGVGNTEAFF	TGTGCCAGCAGTCGACCACGACAGGGGGTCGGGAACACTGAAGCTTTCTTT
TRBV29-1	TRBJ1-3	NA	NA	CSVVYRGAQGNTIYF	TGCAGCGTTGTGTATCGCGGGGCACAGGGAAACACCATATATTTT
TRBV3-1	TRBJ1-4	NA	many	CASSHVGGDGEKLFF	TGTGCCAGCAGTCACGTGGGGGGCGATGGTGAAAAACTGTTTTTT
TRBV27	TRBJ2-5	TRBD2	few	CASSSFIGGGETQYF	TGTGCCAGCAGTTCTTTTATTGGCGGGGGTGAGACCCAGTACTTC
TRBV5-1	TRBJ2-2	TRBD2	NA	CASSPQERGRVANTGELFF	TGCGCCAGCAGCCCCCAGGAGCGGGGAAGAGTCGCGAACACCGGGGAGCTGTTTTTT
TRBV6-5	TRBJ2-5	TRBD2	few	CASSHASGPLLGETQYF	TGTGCCAGCAGTCATGCTAGCGGGCCACTTCTGGGGGAGACCCAGTACTTC
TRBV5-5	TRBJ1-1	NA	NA	CASSYGPTGGTEAFF	TGTGCCAGCAGTTATGGCCCGACTGGGGGCACTGAAGCTTTCTTT
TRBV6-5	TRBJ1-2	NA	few	CASSYSLGSYGYTF	TGTGCCAGCAGTTACAGTTTGGGGTCCTATGGCTACACCTTC
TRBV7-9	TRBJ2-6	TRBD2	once	CASSYLGGFGANVLTF	TGTGCCAGCAGTTACCTGGGGGGGTTTGGGGCCAACGTCCTGACTTTC
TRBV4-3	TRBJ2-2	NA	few	CASSQEGDTGELFF	TGCGCCAGCAGCCAAGAGGGGGACACCGGGGAGCTGTTTTTT
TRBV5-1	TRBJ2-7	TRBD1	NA	CASSLRDRGPHEQYF	TGCGCCAGCAGCTTACGCGACAGGGGCCCCCACGAGCAGTACTTC
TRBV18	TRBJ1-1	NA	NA	CASSPNVGDLSNTEAFF	TGTGCCAGCTCACCTAATGTCGGGGACCTTTCGAACACTGAAGCTTTCTTT
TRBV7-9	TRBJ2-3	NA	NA	CASSPSGRPEDTQYF	TGTGCCAGCAGCCCCTCCGGTCGCCCCGAGGATACGCAGTATTTT
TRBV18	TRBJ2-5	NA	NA	CASSPSWTVQETQYF	TGTGCCAGCTCACCGTCTTGGACGGTCCAAGAGACCCAGTACTTC
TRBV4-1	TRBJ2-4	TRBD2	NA	CASSQRLAGGHANIQYF	TGCGCCAGCAGCCAAAGGCTAGCGGGGGGTCACGCGAACATTCAGTACTTC
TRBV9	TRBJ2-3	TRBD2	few	CASSPVVTSGTDTQYF	TGTGCCAGCAGCCCCGTCGTAACTAGCGGTACAGATACGCAGTATTTT
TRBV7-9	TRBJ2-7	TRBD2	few	CASSSTPGAGGPRYEQYF	TGTGCCAGCAGCTCGACTCCAGGAGCGGGGGGGCCCCGCTACGAGCAGTACTTC
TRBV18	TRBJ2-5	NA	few	CASSRTIEETQYF	TGTGCCAGCTCCCGAACTATTGAAGAGACCCAGTACTTC
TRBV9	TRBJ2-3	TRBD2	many	CASSALAGGHSDTQYF	TGTGCCAGCAGCGCCCTAGCGGGGGGGCATTCAGATACGCAGTATTTT
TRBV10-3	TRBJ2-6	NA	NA	CAIRTSAGANVLTF	TGTGCCATCAGAACCTCTGCAGGGGCCAACGTCCTGACTTTC
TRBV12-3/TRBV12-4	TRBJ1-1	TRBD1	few	CASSDGQAWSGEAFF	TGTGCCAGCAGTGACGGACAGGCGTGGTCGGGTGAAGCTTTCTTT
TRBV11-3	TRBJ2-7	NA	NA	CASSPRDSHEQYF	TGTGCCAGCAGCCCGCGGGACAGCCACGAGCAGTACTTC
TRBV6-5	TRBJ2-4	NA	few	CASSFVGAGAKNIQYF	TGTGCCAGCAGTTTTGTGGGGGCCGGGGCCAAAAACATTCAGTACTTC
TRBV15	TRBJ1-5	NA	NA	CATSRGGIQPQHF	TGTGCCACCAGCAGGGGGGGGATCCAGCCCCAGCATTTT
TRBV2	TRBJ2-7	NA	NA	CASSGPVRSYEQYF	TGTGCCAGCAGTGGCCCTGTAAGGTCCTACGAGCAGTACTTC
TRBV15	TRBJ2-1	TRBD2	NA	CATSRKAGGPNEQFF	TGTGCCACCAGCAGAAAAGCGGGGGGACCCAATGAGCAGTTCTTC
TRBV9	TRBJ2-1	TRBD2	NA	CASSRGGKYNEQFF	TGTGCCAGCAGCCGGGGGGGCAAATACAATGAGCAGTTCTTC
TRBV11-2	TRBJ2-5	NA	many	CASSPPSQETQYF	TGTGCCAGCAGCCCCCCTTCCCAAGAGACCCAGTACTTC
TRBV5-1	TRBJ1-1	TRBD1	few	CASSNPGTGGPEAFF	TGCGCCAGCTCTAACCCCGGGACAGGGGGCCCTGAAGCTTTCTTT
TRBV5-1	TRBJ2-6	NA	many	CASSLDRAGANVLTF	TGCGCCAGCAGCTTGGACAGGGCTGGGGCCAACGTCCTGACTTTC
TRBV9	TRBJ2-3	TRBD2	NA	CASSRSGGADTQYF	TGTGCCAGCAGCCGTAGCGGGGGGGCCGATACGCAGTATTTT
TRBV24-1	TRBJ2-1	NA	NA	CATSQYHNEQFF	TGTGCCACCAGTCAGTATCACAATGAGCAGTTCTTC
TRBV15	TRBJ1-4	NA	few	CATSSFWGFLNEKLFF	TGTGCCACCAGCAGTTTCTGGGGGTTTCTGAATGAAAAACTGTTTTTT
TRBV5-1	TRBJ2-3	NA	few	CASSLYAGTTSDTQYF	TGCGCCAGCAGCTTGTATGCCGGCACGACCTCAGATACGCAGTATTTT
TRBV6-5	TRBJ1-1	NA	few	CASSYVPGGLAEAFF	TGTGCCAGCAGTTATGTTCCAGGAGGGCTCGCTGAAGCTTTCTTT
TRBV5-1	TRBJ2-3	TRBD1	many	CATQGGRTDTQYF	TGCGCCACACAGGGGGGCCGCACAGATACGCAGTATTTT
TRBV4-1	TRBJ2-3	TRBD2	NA	CASSQDRRSGGHTQYF	TGCGCCAGCAGCCAAGATCGGAGGAGCGGGGGGCATACGCAGTATTTT
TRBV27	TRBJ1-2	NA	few	CASRPLKGQGALANYGYTF	TGTGCCAGCAGACCCTTAAAGGGGCAGGGTGCCCTAGCTAACTATGGCTACACCTTC
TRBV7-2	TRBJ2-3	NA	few	CASSPTQGPSTDTQYF	TGTGCCAGCAGCCCCACCCAAGGGCCTAGCACAGATACGCAGTATTTT